This is a list of T cell receptor beta chains from one sample in a study of T cell changes during pregnancy in multiple sclerosis. Sequenced by immunoSEQ multiplex PCR; TCRdb stores in-frame clones only, minus some. The sample contains some 40,000 clones, roughly 91% of which appear only once. The specimen comprised CD4+ T cells from peripheral blood mononuclear cells, sampled in the first trimester of pregnancy. These receptors all come from a female donor with multiple sclerosis, enrolled in a pregnancy study. Both conserved end residues are part of each CDR3. A D gene is named only where the DNA matches it firmly. A clone size is listed for some rows: how often the clone was seen (once, few, many), or a class if it is expanded.

D: .
V: TRBV19
J: TRBJ2-7
size: .
CDR3: CASSISWTTYEQYF
DNA: TGTGCCAGTAGTATAAGCTGGACTACCTACGAGCAGTACTTC

D: .
V: TRBV2
J: TRBJ1-2
size: .
CDR3: CASSEFKWGGGGYYGYTF
DNA: TGTGCCAGCAGTGAATTCAAATGGGGGGGCGGAGGGTACTATGGCTACACCTTC

D: TRBD1
V: TRBV28
J: TRBJ2-1
size: .
CDR3: CASLGTRQGANEQFF
DNA: TGTGCCAGCTTGGGTACGAGACAGGGGGCTAATGAGCAGTTCTTC

D: .
V: TRBV6-6
J: TRBJ1-2
size: .
CDR3: CASSYMGSRNYGYTF
DNA: TGTGCCAGCAGTTACATGGGCAGTCGAAACTATGGCTACACCTTC

D: .
V: TRBV5-4
J: TRBJ2-4
size: .
CDR3: CASSLGGF
DNA: TGTGCCAGCAGCTTGGGCGGATTC

D: TRBD1
V: TRBV6-1
J: TRBJ1-5
size: .
CDR3: CASRTQGPINQPQHF
DNA: TGTGCCAGCAGAACACAGGGGCCGATCAATCAGCCCCAGCATTTT

D: .
V: TRBV28
J: TRBJ2-6
size: .
CDR3: CASSLRAGSGSGANVLTF
DNA: TGTGCCAGCAGTTTACGTGCGGGTTCTGGCTCTGGGGCCAACGTCCTGACTTTC

D: .
V: TRBV6-1
J: TRBJ2-7
size: once
CDR3: CASSESRSGEQYF
DNA: TGTGCCAGCAGTGAAAGCAGGTCGGGGGAGCAGTACTTC

D: .
V: TRBV2
J: TRBJ2-4
size: .
CDR3: CASSQLALAKNIQYF
DNA: TGTGCCAGCAGTCAACTAGCTCTAGCCAAAAACATTCAGTACTTC

D: .
V: TRBV2
J: TRBJ2-7
size: .
CDR3: CASSVQGRDYEQYF
DNA: TGTGCCAGCAGTGTTCAGGGGCGAGACTACGAGCAGTACTTC

D: .
V: TRBV28
J: TRBJ2-7
size: .
CDR3: CASSRGEAYYEQYF
DNA: TGTGCCAGCAGCCGGGGAGAGGCGTACTACGAGCAGTACTTC

D: TRBD1
V: TRBV15
J: TRBJ1-2
size: .
CDR3: CATTRPGTGGQGYTF
DNA: TGTGCCACCACGAGACCCGGGACAGGGGGGCAGGGCTACACCTTC

D: .
V: TRBV7-2
J: TRBJ1-2
size: .
CDR3: CASSLGGARYGYTF
DNA: TGTGCCAGCAGCCTGGGGGGGGCGCGCTATGGCTACACCTTC

D: TRBD2
V: TRBV27
J: TRBJ2-1
size: .
CDR3: CASSFGRLAGAYNEQFF
DNA: TGTGCCAGCAGTTTTGGGAGACTAGCGGGGGCCTACAATGAGCAGTTCTTC

D: .
V: TRBV6-6
J: TRBJ1-1
size: .
CDR3: CASSYVGGRNTEAFF
DNA: TGTGCCAGCAGTTACGTGGGGGGGAGGAACACTGAAGCTTTCTTT

D: TRBD2
V: TRBV11-2
J: TRBJ2-7
size: .
CDR3: CASSYTTSGPYEQYF
DNA: TGTGCCAGCAGCTATACGACTAGCGGACCCTACGAGCAGTACTTC

D: .
V: TRBV10-2
J: TRBJ2-1
size: .
CDR3: CASSYDRSRSFGQFF
DNA: TGCGCCAGCAGTTATGACAGGTCGAGGTCTTTCGGGCAGTTCTTC